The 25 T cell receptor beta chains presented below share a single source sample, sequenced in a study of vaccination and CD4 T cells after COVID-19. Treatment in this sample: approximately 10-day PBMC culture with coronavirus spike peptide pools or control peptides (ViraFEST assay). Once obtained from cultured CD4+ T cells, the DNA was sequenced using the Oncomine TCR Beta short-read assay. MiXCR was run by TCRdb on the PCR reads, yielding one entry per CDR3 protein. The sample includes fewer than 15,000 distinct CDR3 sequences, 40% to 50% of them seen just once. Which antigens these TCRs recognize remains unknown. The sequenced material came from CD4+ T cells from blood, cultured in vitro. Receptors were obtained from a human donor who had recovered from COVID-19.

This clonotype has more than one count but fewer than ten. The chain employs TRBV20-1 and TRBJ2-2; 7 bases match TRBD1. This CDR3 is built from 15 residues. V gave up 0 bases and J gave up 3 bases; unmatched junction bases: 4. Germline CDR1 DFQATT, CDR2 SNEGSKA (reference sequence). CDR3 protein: CSARDKQGYTGELFF. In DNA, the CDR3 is TGCAGTGCTAGAGATAAACAGGGGTACACCGGGGAGCTGTTTTTT.

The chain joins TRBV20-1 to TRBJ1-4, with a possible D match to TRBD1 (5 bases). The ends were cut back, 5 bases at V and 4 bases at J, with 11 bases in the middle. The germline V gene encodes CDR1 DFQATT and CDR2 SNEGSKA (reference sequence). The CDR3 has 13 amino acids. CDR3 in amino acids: CSAAQGNNEKLFF. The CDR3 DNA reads TGCAGTGCTGCGCAGGGTAATAATGAAAAACTGTTTTTT.

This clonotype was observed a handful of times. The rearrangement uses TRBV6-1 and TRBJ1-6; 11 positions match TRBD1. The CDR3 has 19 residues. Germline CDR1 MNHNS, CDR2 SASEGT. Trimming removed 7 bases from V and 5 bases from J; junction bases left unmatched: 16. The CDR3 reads CASNRGQGALRSDNSPLHF. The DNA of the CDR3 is TGTGCCAGCAATAGAGGACAGGGGGCTCTTCGATCGGATAATTCACCCCTCCACTTT.

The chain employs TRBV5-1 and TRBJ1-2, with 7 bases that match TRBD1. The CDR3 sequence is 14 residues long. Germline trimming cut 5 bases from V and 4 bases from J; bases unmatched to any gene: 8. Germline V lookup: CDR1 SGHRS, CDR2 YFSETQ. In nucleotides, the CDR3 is TGCGCCAGCAGTCCAGGACAGGCGTCCTATGGCTACACCTTC. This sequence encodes CASSPGQASYGYTF.

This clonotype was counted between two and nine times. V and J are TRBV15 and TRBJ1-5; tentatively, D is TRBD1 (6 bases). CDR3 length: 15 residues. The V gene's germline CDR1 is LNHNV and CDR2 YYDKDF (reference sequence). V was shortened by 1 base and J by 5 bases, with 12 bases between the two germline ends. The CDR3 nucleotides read TGTGCCACCAGCAGAGTCCGGGACAACCATCAGCCCCAGCATTTT. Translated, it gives CATSRVRDNHQPQHF.

CDR3 residues: CSATGTANYGYTF. CDR3 bases: TGCAGTGCTACCGGGACAGCGAACTATGGCTACACCTTC. V gene TRBV20-1 combines with J gene TRBJ1-2; TRBD1 matches 7 bases. The CDR3 runs 13 residues. CDR1 DFQATT and CDR2 SNEGSKA come from the germline V gene (reference sequence). With 4 bases clipped from V and 2 bases from J, the junction kept 4 bases outside the gene matches.

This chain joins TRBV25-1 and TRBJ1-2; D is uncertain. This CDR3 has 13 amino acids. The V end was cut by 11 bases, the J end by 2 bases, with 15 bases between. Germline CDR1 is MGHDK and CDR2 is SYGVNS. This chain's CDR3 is CAVGVDGNYGYTF. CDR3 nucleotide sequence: TGTGCCGTTGGAGTCGACGGGAACTATGGCTACACCTTC.

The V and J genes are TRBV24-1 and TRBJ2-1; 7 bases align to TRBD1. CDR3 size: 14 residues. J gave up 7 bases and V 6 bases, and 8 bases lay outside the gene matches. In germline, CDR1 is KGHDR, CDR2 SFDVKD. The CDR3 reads CATSISSTGNEQFF. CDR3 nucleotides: TGTGCCACCAGTATTTCATCGACAGGGAATGAGCAGTTCTTC.

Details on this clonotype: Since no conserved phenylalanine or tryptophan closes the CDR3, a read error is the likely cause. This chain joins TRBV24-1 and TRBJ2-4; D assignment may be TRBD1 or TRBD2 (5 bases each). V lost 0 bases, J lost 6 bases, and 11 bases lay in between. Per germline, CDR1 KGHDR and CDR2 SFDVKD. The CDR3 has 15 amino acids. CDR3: CATSDLPGRGNIQYL. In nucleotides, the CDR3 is TGTGCCACCAGTGATTTGCCGGGACGAGGAAACATTCAGTACCTC.

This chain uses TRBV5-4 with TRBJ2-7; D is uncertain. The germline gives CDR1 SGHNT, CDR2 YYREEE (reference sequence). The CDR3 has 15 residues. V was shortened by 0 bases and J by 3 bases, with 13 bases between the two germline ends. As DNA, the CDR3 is TGTGCCAGCAGCTTGGACCAAGCCCCCTACTACGAGCAGTACTTC. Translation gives CASSLDQAPYYEQYF.

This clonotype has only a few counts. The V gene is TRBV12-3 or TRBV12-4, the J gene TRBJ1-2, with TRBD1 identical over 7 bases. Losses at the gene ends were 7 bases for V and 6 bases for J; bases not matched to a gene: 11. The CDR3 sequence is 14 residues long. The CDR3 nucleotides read TGTGCCAGCATCAGGGGGGGGCTGTTGGATGGCTACACCTTC. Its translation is CASIRGGLLDGYTF.

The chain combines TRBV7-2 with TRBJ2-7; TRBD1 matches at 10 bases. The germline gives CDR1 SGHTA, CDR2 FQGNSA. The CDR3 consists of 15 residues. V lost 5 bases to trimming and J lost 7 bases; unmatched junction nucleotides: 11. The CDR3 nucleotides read TGTGCCAGCAGCGCTCTCCCGGGACAGGGGAGGGAGCAGTACTTC. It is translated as CASSALPGQGREQYF. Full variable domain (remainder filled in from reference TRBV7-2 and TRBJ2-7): GAGVSQSPSNKVTEKGKDVELRCDPISGHTALYWYRQSLGQGLEFLIYFQGNSAPDKSGLPSDRFSAERTGGSVSTLTIQRTQQEDSAVYLCASSALPGQGREQYFGPGTRLTVT.

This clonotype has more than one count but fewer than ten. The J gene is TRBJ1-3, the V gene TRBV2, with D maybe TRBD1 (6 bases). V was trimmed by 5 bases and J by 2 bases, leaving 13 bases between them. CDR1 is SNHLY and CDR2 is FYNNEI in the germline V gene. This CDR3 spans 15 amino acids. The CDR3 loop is CASSKTGSTGNTIYF. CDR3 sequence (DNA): TGTGCCAGCAGTAAGACAGGCAGTACTGGAAACACCATATATTTT.

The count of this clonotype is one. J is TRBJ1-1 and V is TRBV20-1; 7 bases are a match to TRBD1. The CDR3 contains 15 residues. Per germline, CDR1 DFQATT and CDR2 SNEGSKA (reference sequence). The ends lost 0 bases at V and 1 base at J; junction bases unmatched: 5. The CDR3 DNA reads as TGCAGTGCTAGAGATTTCCGGACAGGGAACACTGAAGCTTTCTTT. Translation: CSARDFRTGNTEAFF.

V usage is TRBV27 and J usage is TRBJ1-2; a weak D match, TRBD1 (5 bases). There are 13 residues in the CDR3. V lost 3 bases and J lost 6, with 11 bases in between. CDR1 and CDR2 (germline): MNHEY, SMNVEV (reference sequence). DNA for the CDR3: TGTGCCAGCAGTTTCAGAGGGACGGATGGCTACACCTTC. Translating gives CASSFRGTDGYTF.

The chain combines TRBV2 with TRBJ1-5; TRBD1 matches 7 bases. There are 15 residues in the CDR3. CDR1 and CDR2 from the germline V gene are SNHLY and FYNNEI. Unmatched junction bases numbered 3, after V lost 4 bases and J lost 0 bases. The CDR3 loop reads CASSAGQLSNQPQHF. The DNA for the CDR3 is TGTGCCAGCAGTGCGGGACAGCTTAGCAATCAGCCCCAGCATTTT. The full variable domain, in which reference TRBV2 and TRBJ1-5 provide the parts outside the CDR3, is EPEVTQTPSHQVTQMGQEVILRCVPISNHLYFYWYRQILGQKVEFLVSFYNNEISEKSEIFDDQFSVERPDGSNFTLKIRSTKLEDSAMYFCASSAGQLSNQPQHFGDGTRLSIL.

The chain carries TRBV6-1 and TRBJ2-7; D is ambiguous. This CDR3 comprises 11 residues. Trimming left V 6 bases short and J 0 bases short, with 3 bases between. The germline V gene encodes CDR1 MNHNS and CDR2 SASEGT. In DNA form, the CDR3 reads TGTGCCAGCAGCGCCTCCTACGAGCAGTACTTC. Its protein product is CASSASYEQYF.

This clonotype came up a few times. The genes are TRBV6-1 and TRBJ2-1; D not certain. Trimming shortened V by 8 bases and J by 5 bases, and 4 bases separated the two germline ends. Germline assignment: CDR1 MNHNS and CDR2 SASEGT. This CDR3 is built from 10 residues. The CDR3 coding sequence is TGTGCCAGCGGGGACAATGAGCAGTTCTTC. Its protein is CASGDNEQFF.

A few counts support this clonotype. Here the CDR3 reads CASSEGVRGPFGYTF. CDR3 sequence (DNA): TGTGCCAGCAGTGAGGGTGTCCGGGGGCCCTTTGGCTACACCTTC. The chain has TRBV2 and TRBJ1-2; a weak D match, TRBD1 (6 bases). Looked up from germline, CDR1 is SNHLY and CDR2 is FYNNEI. V lost 3 bases to trimming and J lost 7 bases, with 18 bases between them. The CDR3 has 15 residues. Full variable domain (missing parts from reference TRBV2 and TRBJ1-2): EPEVTQTPSHQVTQMGQEVILRCVPISNHLYFYWYRQILGQKVEFLVSFYNNEISEKSEIFDDQFSVERPDGSNFTLKIRSTKLEDSAMYFCASSEGVRGPFGYTFGSGTRLTVV.

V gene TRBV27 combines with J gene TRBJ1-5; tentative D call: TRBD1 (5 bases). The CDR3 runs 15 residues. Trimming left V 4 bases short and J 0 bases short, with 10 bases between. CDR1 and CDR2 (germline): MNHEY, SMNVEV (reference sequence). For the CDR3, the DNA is TGTGCCAGCAGTTCCAACAGGATTAGCAATCAGCCCCAGCATTTT. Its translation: CASSSNRISNQPQHF.

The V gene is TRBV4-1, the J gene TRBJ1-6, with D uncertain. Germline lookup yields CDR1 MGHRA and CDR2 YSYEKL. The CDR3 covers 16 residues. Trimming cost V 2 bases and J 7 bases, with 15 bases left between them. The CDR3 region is CASSQTPQLGNSPLHF. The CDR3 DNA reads TGCGCCAGCAGCCAAACCCCACAACTGGGGAATTCACCCCTCCACTTT.

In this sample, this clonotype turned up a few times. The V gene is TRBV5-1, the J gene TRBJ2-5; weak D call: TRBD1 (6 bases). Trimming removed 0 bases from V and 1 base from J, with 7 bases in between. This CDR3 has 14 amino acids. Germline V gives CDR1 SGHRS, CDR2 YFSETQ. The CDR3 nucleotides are TGCGCCAGCAGCTTGGGGACAGCCCAAGAGACCCAGTACTTC. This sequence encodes CASSLGTAQETQYF.

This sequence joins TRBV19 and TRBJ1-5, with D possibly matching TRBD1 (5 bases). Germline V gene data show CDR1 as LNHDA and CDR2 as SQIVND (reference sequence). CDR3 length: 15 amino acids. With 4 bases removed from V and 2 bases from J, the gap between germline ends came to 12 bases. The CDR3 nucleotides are TGTGCCAGTAGTAGGGGGACCTCCGGCAATCAGCCCCAGCATTTT. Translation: CASSRGTSGNQPQHF.

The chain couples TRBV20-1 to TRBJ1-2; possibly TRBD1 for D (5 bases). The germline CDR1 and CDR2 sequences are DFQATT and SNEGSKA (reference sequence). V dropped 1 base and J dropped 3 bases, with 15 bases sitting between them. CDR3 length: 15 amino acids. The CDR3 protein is CSARAAEGFDYGYTF. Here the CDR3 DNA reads TGCAGTGCTAGAGCCGCGGAGGGGTTCGACTATGGCTACACCTTC.

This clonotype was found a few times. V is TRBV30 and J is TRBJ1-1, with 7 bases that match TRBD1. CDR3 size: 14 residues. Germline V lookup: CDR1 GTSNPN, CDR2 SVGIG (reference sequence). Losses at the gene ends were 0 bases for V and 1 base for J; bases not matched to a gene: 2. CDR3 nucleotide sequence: TGTGCCTGGAGTGTCCCAGGGGGGAACACTGAAGCTTTCTTT. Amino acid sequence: CAWSVPGGNTEAFF.